This T cell receptor beta chain was observed in a study of regulatory T cells in long-lasting Graves disease (dated by TCRdb to the early 2020s). For the wider study: Antithyroid drugs had been taken for less than 3 months by newly diagnosed Graves' disease patients. A total of roughly 35 samples underwent TCR sequencing: some 13 from persistent and roughly 20 from newly diagnosed Graves' disease patients. Peripheral blood TCR sequencing and RNA sequencing compared persistent Graves' disease patients with newly diagnosed Graves' disease patients. The study was conducted in China and was registered as a clinical trial.

Library preparation was by multiplex PCR. For sequencing, an Illumina HiSeq 4000 was employed. To build TCR beta libraries, CDR3 regions were amplified by Arm-PCR using iRepertoire HTBI primers. Gel purification was performed on PCR products prior to sequencing. The paper's data handling went like this. Across samples, 60 to 80 TRBV and 13 to 15 TRBJ segments were identified and used for gene usage analysis of CDR3 amino acid clonotypes. COPE and FqMerger were used to merge filtered high-quality paired reads into contigs. BLAST was used to align contigs to IMGT TRBV, TRBD and TRBJ reference genes, and CDR3 was defined according to IMGT. Highly expanded clones were defined as clonotypes with a frequency above 0.1%. Shannon entropy served as the measure of repertoire diversity, while the Gini coefficient captured V-J evenness. Clonotypes shared by more than one individual were considered public. Using fastp trimming at Q25 and MiXCR clonotype assembly, TCRdb reanalyzed the public sequencing data and kept in-frame beta chains. All rows with the same CDR3 protein become a single entry with the most common DNA and genes. V and J calls and clone size were set by TCRdb, not the authors. The sample table lists 500,000 to 700,000 distinct CDR3 sequences, about 15% of them with a count of one. Around 18% of the sample goes to the ten largest clones.

There are a few counts of this clonotype. Its antigen is still unknown. Nothing much larger sits one base from this clone, and base qualities are not available. The sample's time point label, decoded: newly diagnosed GD, antithyroid drugs for less than 3 months. RNA was extracted from PBMCs in TRIzol for both TCR sequencing and RNA sequencing. The diagnosis of Graves' disease followed American Thyroid Association guidelines. Patients were recruited from an endocrinology department in Xi'an, China. Each patient gave approximately 9 milliliters of peripheral blood, collected in an EDTA anticoagulant tube. PBMCs were isolated by Ficoll Paque Plus density gradient separation without further T cell sorting. RNA quality was checked with an Agilent 2100 Bioanalyzer and agarose gel, and concentration with a NanoDrop 2000. Overall study outcomes, separate from this receptor: More public clonotypes were shared among persistent patients (over 2,500) than among newly diagnosed patients (approximately 1,000). The authors noted that the small sample size was a limitation that may lower accuracy. Persistent disease showed preferential use of TRBV28, TRBJ1-2 and TRBJ2-5, whereas newly diagnosed disease favored TRBV20-1 and TRBJ2-1. Sequencing and analysis were restricted to the TCR beta chain. The study examined only peripheral blood because the primary lesion, thyroid tissue, could not be accessed. Compared with newly diagnosed patients, persistent Graves' disease patients had lower TCR Shannon entropy and fewer highly expanded clones, which suggests clonal expansion.

Via the germline V gene (reference sequence), CDR1 is DFQATT and CDR2 SNEGSKA. Unmatched junction bases come to 13, with V trimmed by 3 bases and J by 5 bases. From cysteine to phenylalanine, the CDR3 is 16 amino acids long. Only CDR3 DNA remains: 48 bases, in frame from the first base. Separately, the same data were catalogued under a study of T cells in Graves' hyperthyroidism and ophthalmopathy. That second publication adds: A patient counted as having stable Graves' hyperthyroidism if no progression to ophthalmopathy occurred over 18 months of follow-up. The hyperthyroidism patients were between 18 and 65 years old and newly diagnosed, with a disease duration of less than 2 months. Exclusion was applied to patients with uncontrolled infections, other autoimmune diseases, pregnancy or lactation. Diagnoses were based on clinical symptoms, serum thyroxine and TRAb, thyroid ultrasound and orbital computed tomography. The TCR CDR3 was subjected to a first round of RT-PCR using the HTBI primer set and the Qiagen OneStep RT-PCR kit. Blood samples also contained most of the expanded thyroid clonotypes (frequency above 0.001), which suggests that blood repertoires may reflect thyroid immune responses. In cross-validation, a model built on a 13 V-J signature told ophthalmopathy apart from stable hyperthyroidism with 85% to 90% sensitivity and roughly 81% specificity, and in testing the same model reached 80%/75%. In validation, the model predicted progression to ophthalmopathy a median of approximately 6.6 months before onset, with over 60% sensitivity and about 75% specificity. A discovery cohort of about a hundred patients, approximately 45 with Graves' ophthalmopathy and over 55 with stable Graves' hyperthyroidism, was used to find distinguishing TCR V-J signatures. Prospective prediction of ophthalmopathy was tested in an independent validation cohort of fewer than 20 hyperthyroidism patients and some 17 patients who later progressed to ophthalmopathy. The 100 or so discovery patients were divided at random into training and test sets in a 7:3 ratio. The study also compared thyroid tissue and blood T-cell repertoires from several Graves' hyperthyroidism patients. After sampling, hyperthyroidism patients received methimazole starting at 30 mg daily, and ophthalmopathy patients received high-dose intravenous methylprednisolone. A second multiplex PCR round built the libraries, followed by size selection and purification. The libraries were sequenced on an Illumina HiSeq2000 using paired-end 100 bp reads. Raw data were processed with SOAPnuke, discarding reads with adapters, uncalled bases, mean Phred below 15, or no exact constant-primer or identifier match. COPE v1.2.5 was used to merge the high-quality paired reads, and each unique nucleotide sequence was defined as a clonotype. MiTCR v1.1 was used to align clonotypes to the IMGT TRBV, TRBD and TRBJ reference segments. Only V-J combinations with frequency above 0.0001, covering approximately 99% of repertoires, were analysed. The TCS score was defined as the ratio of F50 (clonal expansion) to E x V (chaos), calculated using BLOSUM62-based TCRdist between CDR3 peptides within each V-J. Welch's t-statistics and random forest reduced around 520 V-J features to 10 to 15, which were used in a naive Bayes classifier (R e1071). No statistical method was used to fix the sample size in advance, and group allocation was not hidden from the investigators. The paper describes TCR Vbeta CDR3 sequencing of more than 120 peripheral blood samples, made up of under 50 ophthalmopathy patients, around 78 hyperthyroidism patients and 17 progressor patients.

The rearrangement joined TRBV20-1 to TRBJ2-7, with 10 bases matching TRBD1. The material sequenced was peripheral blood mononuclear cells (PBMCs), taken at new diagnosis, from a patient treated with antithyroid drugs. The clonotype originates from a woman younger than 45 with Graves disease. Donor details come from another sample of the same person, matched by shared clones. Here the CDR3 is given as CSASQPPGTGADEQYF. The DNA is as follows: TGCAGTGCTAGTCAACCTCCCGGGACAGGGGCTGACGAGCAGTACTTC.